Listed below are T cell receptor beta chains from one sample, sequenced in a study of shared clonotypes between healthy human individuals. The table came from immunoSEQ multiplex PCR; TCRdb's copy has only in-frame clones and leaves some out. The sample consists of hundreds of thousands of clones, 80% to 95% of them appearing once. The sequencing sample was made of naive CD8+ T cells sorted from blood. The receptor source for this set is a man between 25 and 39 years old in good health. The CDR3 runs from the conserved cysteine through the conserved F or W. Fields, in order: V gene, clone size, J gene, D gene, CDR3 DNA, CDR3 protein. The D gene is left open where the match is weak. The size entry is marked missing in some rows and otherwise reads once, few, many or a size class.

TRBV4-3	.	TRBJ2-3	.	TGCGCCAGCAGCCAAGATTTTTTGGCTAGCAGGGATACGCAGTATTTT	CASSQDFLASRDTQYF
TRBV7-8	.	TRBJ2-1	.	TGTGCCAGCAGCCGCGGAGTTGAGCAGTTCTTC	CASSRGVEQFF
TRBV19	.	TRBJ2-7	.	TGTGCCAGTAGGGCGGGATCGTACGAGCAGTACTTC	CASRAGSYEQYF
TRBV6-5	.	TRBJ2-2	.	TGTGCCAGCAGCCGGGTTAACACCGGGGAGCTGTTTTTT	CASSRVNTGELFF
TRBV5-1	few	TRBJ2-7	.	TGCGCCAGCAGCTTGGTGAACGAGCAGTACTTC	CASSLVNEQYF
TRBV29-1	.	TRBJ2-7	.	TGCAGCGCCCTATGGACCAAAAGCGGGTACGAGCAGTACTTC	CSALWTKSGYEQYF
TRBV27	.	TRBJ2-5	.	TGTGCCAGCAGACCCTTTACGCTCGAGGGGGGCCAGGGGACCCAGTACTTC	CASRPFTLEGGQGTQYF
TRBV6-5	.	TRBJ1-5	.	TGTGCCAGCAGTTACAGAGGGGGAAAGCAGCCCCAGCATTTT	CASSYRGGKQPQHF
TRBV5-4	.	TRBJ2-7	.	TGTGCCAGCAGCCCGGACCCCGGGCGCGAGCAGTACTTC	CASSPDPGREQYF
TRBV7-9	.	TRBJ2-7	TRBD2	TGTGCCAGCAGCTTCAGCTCTAGCGGGAGGGGGTACGAGCAGTACTTC	CASSFSSSGRGYEQYF
TRBV2	.	TRBJ2-3	TRBD1	TGTGCCAGTTCAGGGGCCGGGACAGTGACCCCCCTCACAGATACGCAGTATTTT	CASSGAGTVTPLTDTQYF
TRBV27	.	TRBJ1-5	.	TGTGCCAGCAGTATGATCGGACGGAACAATCAGCCCCAGCATTTT	CASSMIGRNNQPQHF
TRBV27	.	TRBJ1-5	TRBD1	TGTGCCAGCAGGACCCAGGGGGCCTATCAGCCCCAGCATTTT	CASRTQGAYQPQHF
TRBV7-9	.	TRBJ2-7	.	TGTGCCAGCAGCTTGTCGCCCTACGAGCAGTACTTC	CASSLSPYEQYF
TRBV7-9	.	TRBJ2-2	.	TGTGCCAGCTGGATCCGGGCGGGATACACCGGGGAGCTGTTTTTT	CASWIRAGYTGELFF
TRBV10-2	.	TRBJ1-1	.	TGCGCCAGCAGTGAACGGGGCCCCAACACTGAAGCTTTCTTT	CASSERGPNTEAFF
TRBV6-1	.	TRBJ2-3	.	TGTGCCAGCAGTGACCGCAGTCCTAGCACAGATACGCAGTATTTT	CASSDRSPSTDTQYF
TRBV7-9	.	TRBJ2-1	TRBD2	TGTGCCAGCAGCCCCGGGAGCGGGGGCACCTACAATGAGCAGTTCTTC	CASSPGSGGTYNEQFF
TRBV9	.	TRBJ1-2	.	TGTGCCAGCGGTACCAGGTCAATGGGCTACACCTTC	CASGTRSMGYTF
TRBV5-5	.	TRBJ2-7	.	TGTGCCAGCAGCTCCATCTCCTACGAGCAGTACTTC	CASSSISYEQYF
TRBV7-8	.	TRBJ2-1	.	TGTGCCAGCAGCTTGCCCCCCCTTAGGGTCCTTGAGCAGTTCTTC	CASSLPPLRVLEQFF
TRBV20-1	once	TRBJ2-4	.	TGCAGTGGTTTCGGTGGGAACATTCAGTACTTC	CSGFGGNIQYF
TRBV7-8	.	TRBJ1-5	.	TGTACCAGCAGCACCTTTCCCGATTACTATAGCAATCAGCCCCAGCATTTT	CTSSTFPDYYSNQPQHF
TRBV7-9	.	TRBJ2-7	.	TGTGCCAGCAGCTTAGATGTGGGGCTTGTCTACGAGCAGTACTTC	CASSLDVGLVYEQYF
TRBV19	.	TRBJ2-1	.	TGTGCCAGTAGTTCCGGGACCCCCACGGACAATGAGCAGTTCTTC	CASSSGTPTDNEQFF